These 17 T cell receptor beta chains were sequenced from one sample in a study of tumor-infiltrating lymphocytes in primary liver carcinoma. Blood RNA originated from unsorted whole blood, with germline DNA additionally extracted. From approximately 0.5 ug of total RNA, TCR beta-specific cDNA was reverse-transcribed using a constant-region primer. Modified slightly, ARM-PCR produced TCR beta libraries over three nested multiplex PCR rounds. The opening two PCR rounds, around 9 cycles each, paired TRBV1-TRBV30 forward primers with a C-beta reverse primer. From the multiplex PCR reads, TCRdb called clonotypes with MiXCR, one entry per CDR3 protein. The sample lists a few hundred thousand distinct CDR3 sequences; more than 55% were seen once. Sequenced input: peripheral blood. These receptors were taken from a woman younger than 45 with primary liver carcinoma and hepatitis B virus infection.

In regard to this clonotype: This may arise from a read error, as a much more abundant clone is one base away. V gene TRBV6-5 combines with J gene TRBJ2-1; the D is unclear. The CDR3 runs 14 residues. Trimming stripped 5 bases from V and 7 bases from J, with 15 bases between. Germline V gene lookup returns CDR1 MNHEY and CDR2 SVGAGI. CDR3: CASSTCRISNEQFF. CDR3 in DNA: TGTGCCAGCAGTACCTGTAGGATCAGTAATGAGCAGTTCTTC.

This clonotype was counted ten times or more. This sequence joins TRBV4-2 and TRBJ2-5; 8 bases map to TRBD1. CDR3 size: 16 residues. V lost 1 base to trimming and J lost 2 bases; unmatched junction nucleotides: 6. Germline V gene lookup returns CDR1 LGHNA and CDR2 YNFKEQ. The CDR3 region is CASSQVRTGRQETQYF. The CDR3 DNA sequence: TGTGCCAGCAGCCAAGTCCGGACAGGGCGGCAAGAGACCCAGTACTTC.

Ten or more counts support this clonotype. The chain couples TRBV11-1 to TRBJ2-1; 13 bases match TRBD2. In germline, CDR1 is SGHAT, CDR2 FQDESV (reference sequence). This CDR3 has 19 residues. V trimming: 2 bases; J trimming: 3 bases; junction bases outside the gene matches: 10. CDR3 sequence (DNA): TGTGCCAGCAGCTTAAACCTTGGCGGACTAGCGGGAGACTACAATGAGCAGTTCTTC. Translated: CASSLNLGGLAGDYNEQFF.

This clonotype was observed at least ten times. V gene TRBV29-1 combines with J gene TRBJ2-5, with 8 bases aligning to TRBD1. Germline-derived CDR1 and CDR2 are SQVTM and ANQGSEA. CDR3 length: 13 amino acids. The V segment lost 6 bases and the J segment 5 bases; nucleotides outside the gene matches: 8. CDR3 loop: CSVMDRADETQYF. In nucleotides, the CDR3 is TGCAGCGTAATGGACAGGGCCGACGAGACCCAGTACTTC. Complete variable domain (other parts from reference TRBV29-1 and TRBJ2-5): SAVISQKPSRDICQRGTSLTIQCQVDSQVTMMFWYRQQPGQSLTLIATANQGSEATYESGFVIDKFPISRPNLTFSTLTVSNMSPEDSSIYLCSVMDRADETQYFGPGTRLLVL.

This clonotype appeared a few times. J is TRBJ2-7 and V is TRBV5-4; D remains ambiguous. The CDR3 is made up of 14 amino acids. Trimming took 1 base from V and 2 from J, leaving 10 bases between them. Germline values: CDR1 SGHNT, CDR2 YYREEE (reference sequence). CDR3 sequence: CASSLSAETYEQYF. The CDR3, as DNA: TGTGCCAGCAGCTTGAGTGCTGAGACCTACGAGCAGTACTTC.

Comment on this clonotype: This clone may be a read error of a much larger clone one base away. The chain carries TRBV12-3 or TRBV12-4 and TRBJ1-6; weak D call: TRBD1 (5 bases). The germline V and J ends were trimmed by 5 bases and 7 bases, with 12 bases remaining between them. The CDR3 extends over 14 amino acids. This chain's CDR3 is CASSRPGTNSPLHF. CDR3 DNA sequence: TGTGCCAGCAGTCGGCCGGGGACCAATTCACCCCTCCACTTT.

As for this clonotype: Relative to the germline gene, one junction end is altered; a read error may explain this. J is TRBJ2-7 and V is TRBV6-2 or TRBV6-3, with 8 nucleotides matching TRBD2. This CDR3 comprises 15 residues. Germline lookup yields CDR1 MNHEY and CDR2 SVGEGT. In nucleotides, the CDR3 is TGTGCCAGCAGAACGATGGGACTAGTGGGTCTCGAGCAGCACTTC. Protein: CASRTMGLVGLEQHF.

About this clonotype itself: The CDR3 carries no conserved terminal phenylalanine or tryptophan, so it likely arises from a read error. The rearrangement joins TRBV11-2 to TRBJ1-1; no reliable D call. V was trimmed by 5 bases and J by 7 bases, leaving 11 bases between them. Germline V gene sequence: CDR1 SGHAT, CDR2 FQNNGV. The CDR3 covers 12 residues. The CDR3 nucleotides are TGTGCCAGCAGCCTAGGACGGAATGAAGCTTTCTAT. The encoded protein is CASSLGRNEAFY.

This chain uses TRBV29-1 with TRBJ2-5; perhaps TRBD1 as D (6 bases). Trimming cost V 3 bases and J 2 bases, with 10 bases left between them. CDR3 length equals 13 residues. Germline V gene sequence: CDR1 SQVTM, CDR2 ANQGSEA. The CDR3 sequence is CSVDRGGQETQYF. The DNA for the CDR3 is TGCAGCGTTGATCGAGGGGGTCAAGAGACCCAGTACTTC.

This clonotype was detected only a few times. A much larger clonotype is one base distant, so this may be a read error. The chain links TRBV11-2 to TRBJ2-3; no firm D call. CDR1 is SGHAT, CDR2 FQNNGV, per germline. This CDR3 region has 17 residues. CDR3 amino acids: CASSLVQGFTATDTQCF. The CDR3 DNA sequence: TGTGCCAGCAGCTTAGTTCAAGGTTTTACAGCAACAGATACGCAGTGTTTT.

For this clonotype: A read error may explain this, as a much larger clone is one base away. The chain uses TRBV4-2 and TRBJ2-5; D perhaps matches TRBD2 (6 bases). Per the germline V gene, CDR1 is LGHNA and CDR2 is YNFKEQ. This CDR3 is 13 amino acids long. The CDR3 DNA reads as TGTGCCAGCAGCCAAGATGCTCGGGAGACCCGGTACTTC. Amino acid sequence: CASSQDARETRYF.

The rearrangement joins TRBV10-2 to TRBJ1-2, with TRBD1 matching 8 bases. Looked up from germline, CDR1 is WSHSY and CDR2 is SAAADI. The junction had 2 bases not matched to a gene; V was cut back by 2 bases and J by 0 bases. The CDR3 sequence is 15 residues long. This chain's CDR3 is CASSEGQGANYGYTF. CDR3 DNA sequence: TGCGCCAGCAGTGAGGGACAGGGAGCTAACTATGGCTACACCTTC.

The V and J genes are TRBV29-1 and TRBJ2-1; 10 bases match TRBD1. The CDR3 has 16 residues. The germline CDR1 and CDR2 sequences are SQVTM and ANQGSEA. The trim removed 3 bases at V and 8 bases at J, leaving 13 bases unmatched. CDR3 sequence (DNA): TGCAGCGTTGACGATATCGGACAGGGGGTACACGATGAGCAGTTCTTC. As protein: CSVDDIGQGVHDEQFF.

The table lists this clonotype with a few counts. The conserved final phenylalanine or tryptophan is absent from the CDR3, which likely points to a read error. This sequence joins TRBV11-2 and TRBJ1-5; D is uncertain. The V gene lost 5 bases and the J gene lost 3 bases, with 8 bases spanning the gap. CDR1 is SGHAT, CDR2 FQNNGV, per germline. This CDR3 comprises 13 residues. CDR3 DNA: TGTGCCAGCAGCCTAGCTTACAATCAGCCCCAGCATTCT. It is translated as CASSLAYNQPQHS.

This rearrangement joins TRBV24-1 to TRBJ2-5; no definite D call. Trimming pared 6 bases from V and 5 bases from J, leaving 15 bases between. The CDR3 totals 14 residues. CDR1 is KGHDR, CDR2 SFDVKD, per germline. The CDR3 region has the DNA TGTGCCACCAGTTTCTCTGGTGGTGGGGAGACCCAGTACTTC. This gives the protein CATSFSGGGETQYF.

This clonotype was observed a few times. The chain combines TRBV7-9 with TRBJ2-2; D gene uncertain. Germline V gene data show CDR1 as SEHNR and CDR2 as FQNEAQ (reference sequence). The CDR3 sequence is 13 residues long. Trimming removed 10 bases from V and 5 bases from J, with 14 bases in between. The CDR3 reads CATARVVTGELFF. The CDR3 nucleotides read TGTGCCACCGCACGGGTGGTTACCGGGGAGCTGTTTTTT.

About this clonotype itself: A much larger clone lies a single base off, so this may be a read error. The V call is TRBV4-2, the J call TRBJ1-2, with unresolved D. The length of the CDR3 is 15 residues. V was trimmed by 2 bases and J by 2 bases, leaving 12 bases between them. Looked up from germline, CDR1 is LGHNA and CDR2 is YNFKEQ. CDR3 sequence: CASSQRTETNYGYTF. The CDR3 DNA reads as TGTGCCAGCAGCCAACGAACCGAGACCAACTATGGCTACACCTTC.